This T cell receptor beta chain was captured by sequencing in a study of radiotherapy plus CTLA-4 blockade in lung cancer. Germline values: CDR1 ENHRY, CDR2 SYGVKD. The CDR3 extends over 13 amino acids. The V and J ends lost 8 bases and 4 bases respectively, with 14 bases between them. The protocol was immunoSEQ multiplex PCR, while the TCRdb copy is restricted to in-frame clones and leaves out a portion. The sample holds tens of thousands of clones; about 88% are singletons and the top ten take over 15%. This TCR came from a human donor with non-small cell lung cancer that progressed on radiotherapy plus ipilimumab. The chain recombines TRBV10-3 with TRBJ2-5; D perhaps matches TRBD2 (7 bases). The starting material was peripheral blood, obtained from a patient treated with radiotherapy plus ipilimumab. CDR3 sequence: CAISDGGAETQYF. CDR3 sequence (DNA): TGTGCCATCTCGGATGGGGGGGCAGAGACCCAGTACTTC.